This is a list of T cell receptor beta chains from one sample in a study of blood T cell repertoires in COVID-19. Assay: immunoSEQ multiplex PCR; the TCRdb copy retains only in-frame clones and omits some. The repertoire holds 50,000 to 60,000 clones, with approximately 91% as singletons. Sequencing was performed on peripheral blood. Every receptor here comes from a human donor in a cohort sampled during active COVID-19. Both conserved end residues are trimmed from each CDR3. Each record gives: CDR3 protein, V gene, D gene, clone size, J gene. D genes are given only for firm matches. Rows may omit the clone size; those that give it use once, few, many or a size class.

ASSELPGTANTGELF	TRBV10-1	TRBD1	NA	TRBJ2-2
ASRIGTGAGEAF	TRBV7-8	TRBD1	once	TRBJ1-1
ASSQAKVGGEKLF	TRBV3-1/TRBV3-2	NA	NA	TRBJ1-4
ASSPGTSSYNEQF	TRBV11-3	TRBD2	NA	TRBJ2-1
ASSRDRGGTGELF	TRBV7-3	TRBD1	NA	TRBJ2-2
SVAVAVPRGGELF	TRBV29-1	NA	NA	TRBJ2-2
ASSLEGGLTDTQY	TRBV5-1	NA	NA	TRBJ2-3
ASSKGQGSNQPQH	TRBV19	TRBD1	NA	TRBJ1-5
ASSPDRGGYEQY	TRBV5-6	TRBD1	NA	TRBJ2-7
ASSESNRNEQF	TRBV10-2	NA	NA	TRBJ2-1
ASSYSRGRGNTIY	TRBV6-5	TRBD1	NA	TRBJ1-3
ASSVGAGQETQY	TRBV9	NA	NA	TRBJ2-5
AAKLPGQGIGSNQPQH	TRBV12-1	NA	once	TRBJ1-5
ASSQVGGSNQPQH	TRBV4-1	NA	NA	TRBJ1-5
ASQTSGRGAGELF	TRBV9	TRBD2	NA	TRBJ2-2
ASSYSRGQGEQY	TRBV6-5	TRBD1	NA	TRBJ2-7
ATSDLKQGDTGELF	TRBV24-1	TRBD1	NA	TRBJ2-2
ATRDTSSGAQY	TRBV2	NA	NA	TRBJ2-5
SVERADNEQF	TRBV29-1	NA	NA	TRBJ2-1
ASSQVRGGRHLGDTQY	TRBV14	TRBD2	NA	TRBJ2-3
ASTGQGDEKLF	TRBV12-3/TRBV12-4	TRBD1	NA	TRBJ1-4
ASSLMGTSGGNEQF	TRBV7-3	TRBD2	NA	TRBJ2-1
SVEPGFDDTIY	TRBV29-1	NA	NA	TRBJ1-3
AIRRRLAGGALGTDTQY	TRBV10-3	TRBD2	NA	TRBJ2-3
ASSLRIGGSSYNEQF	TRBV4-1	NA	NA	TRBJ2-1
ASSFPGTENEKLF	TRBV28	TRBD1	NA	TRBJ1-4